The rows below give T cell receptor beta chains drawn from one sample of a study of T cell responses to AZD1222 COVID-19 vaccine. The assay was immunoSEQ multiplex PCR, and TCRdb's table has in-frame clones only and misses some. The data show about 130,000 clones, under 90% seen once. Sequencing used peripheral blood, obtained on day 0 of AZD1222 vaccination. The receptors derive from an adult in good health. The CDR3 runs from the conserved cysteine through the conserved F or W. D genes are given only for firm matches. The size entry is marked missing in some rows and otherwise reads once, few, many or a size class.

clone size	V gene	J gene	D gene	CDR3 DNA	CDR3 protein
NA	TRBV6-6	TRBJ1-2	NA	TGTGCCAGCAGGTCACAGAGGGTGGAGGGCTACACCTTC	CASRSQRVEGYTF
NA	TRBV5-4	TRBJ2-7	NA	TGTGCCAGCAGCTTCCGGGGGAGCTCCTACGAGCAGTACTTC	CASSFRGSSYEQYF
NA	TRBV6-5	TRBJ2-7	TRBD1	TGTGCCAGCAGTTACTCGTACAGGGGAAGGAACTACGAGCAGTACTTC	CASSYSYRGRNYEQYF
NA	TRBV5-1	TRBJ2-3	NA	TGCGCCAGCAGCCTCGGGCCTTCCACAGATACGCAGTATTTT	CASSLGPSTDTQYF
NA	TRBV2	TRBJ2-3	NA	TGTGCCAGCAGTGAGGACACCTGGAAAGATACGCAGTATTTT	CASSEDTWKDTQYF
NA	TRBV19	TRBJ1-5	TRBD1	TGTGCCAGTAGTAGCCGACAGGGTAACAATCAGCCCCAGCATTTT	CASSSRQGNNQPQHF
NA	TRBV11-3	TRBJ1-5	TRBD1	TGTGCCAGCAGCGAGGGACAGGGCTCCGATCAGGTCCAGCATTTT	CASSEGQGSDQVQHF
NA	TRBV5-1	TRBJ1-3	NA	TGCGCCAGCAGCTTGGTGGGTTCAGGTTCGGGAAACACCATATATTTT	CASSLVGSGSGNTIYF
NA	TRBV28	TRBJ1-5	TRBD1	TGTGCCAGCAGGTTAACAGGGGTAAGGCCCCAGCATTTT	CASRLTGVRPQHF
NA	TRBV10-3	TRBJ2-7	NA	TGTGCCATCAGTGAGTCGGTAGAGGGGTCCTACGAGCAGTACTTC	CAISESVEGSYEQYF
NA	TRBV28	TRBJ2-1	NA	TGTGCCAGCAGTTTAACGGGGGGCCTTTCCAATGAGCAGTTCTTC	CASSLTGGLSNEQFF
NA	TRBV3-1/TRBV3-2	TRBJ1-1	NA	TGTGCCAGCAGCCAAGTGTTCAAGGGCACTGAAGCTTTCTTT	CASSQVFKGTEAFF
NA	TRBV11-3	TRBJ2-2	NA	TGTGCCAGCAGCTTAAGGCAGAACACCGGGGAGCTGTTTTTT	CASSLRQNTGELFF
NA	TRBV5-1	TRBJ1-1	NA	TGCGCCAGCAGCTTGGATGCCCGGGGAGCTTTCTTT	CASSLDARGAFF
NA	TRBV6-2/TRBV6-3	TRBJ2-1	TRBD2	TGTGCCAGCAGTTACCGCGCGGGGGGGCGTATCAATGAGCAGTTCTTC	CASSYRAGGRINEQFF
NA	TRBV6-6	TRBJ2-1	NA	TGTGCCAGCAGCCTGAGGCGCCAGCCCCCTAATGAGCAGTTCTTC	CASSLRRQPPNEQFF
NA	TRBV28	TRBJ2-7	TRBD2	TGTGCCAGCATCCAGCCGGGGAGGGTAACCTACGAGCAGTACTTC	CASIQPGRVTYEQYF
NA	TRBV21-1	TRBJ1-2	NA	TGTGCCAGCAGCAAAAAAAAGACAGCTAACTATGGCTACACCTTC	CASSKKKTANYGYTF
NA	TRBV11-3	TRBJ2-5	NA	TGTGCCAGCAGCTTTTCAGAAGGGGCCCAGTACTTC	CASSFSEGAQYF
NA	TRBV20-1	TRBJ1-2	NA	TGCAGTGGAACGAACTATGGCTACACCTTC	CSGTNYGYTF
NA	TRBV19	TRBJ2-7	NA	TGTGCCAGTTCTACCCCTGGACGTAGCTACGAGCAGTACTTC	CASSTPGRSYEQYF
NA	TRBV2	TRBJ2-7	NA	TGTGCCAGCAGTACACAGGGCCCCGAGCAGTACTTC	CASSTQGPEQYF
NA	TRBV5-1	TRBJ2-2	NA	TGCGCCAGCAGCTTGTTTCACCTACGTACCGGGGAGCTGTTTTTT	CASSLFHLRTGELFF
NA	TRBV18	TRBJ1-2	NA	TGTGCCAGCTCACCATTGGGGGCAGGGGTGGACTATGGCTACACCTTC	CASSPLGAGVDYGYTF
NA	TRBV9	TRBJ1-4	TRBD1	TGTGCCAGCAGCGCCGGGACAGGGAATGAAAAACTGTTTTTT	CASSAGTGNEKLFF
NA	TRBV7-2	TRBJ2-2	NA	TGTGCCAGCAGCTTATTGGGGGGATCGAACACCGGGGAGCTGTTTTTT	CASSLLGGSNTGELFF
NA	TRBV7-9	TRBJ1-4	NA	TGTGCCAGCAGGGGTACAGCAACTAATGAAAAACTGTTTTTT	CASRGTATNEKLFF
NA	TRBV4-1	TRBJ1-1	TRBD1	TGCGCCAGCAGCCCCGGACAGGACCTGGGGAACACTGAAGCTTTCTTT	CASSPGQDLGNTEAFF
NA	TRBV30	TRBJ1-3	NA	TGTGCCTGGACTCCCGGGGTGGGACAACAAGGAAACACCATATATTTT	CAWTPGVGQQGNTIYF
NA	TRBV2	TRBJ2-7	TRBD2	TGTGCCAGCAGCGGGACTAGCGGGGTTTCCTACGAGCAGTACTTC	CASSGTSGVSYEQYF
once	TRBV4-2	TRBJ1-1	NA	TGTGCCAGCAGCCAAGATAAAAGGACCGCGGTTGCGACTGAAGCTTTCTTT	CASSQDKRTAVATEAFF
few	TRBV18	TRBJ2-5	NA	TGTGCCAGCTCACCATCTCAGCAAGAGACCCAGTACTTC	CASSPSQQETQYF
NA	TRBV9	TRBJ1-2	TRBD1	TGTGCCAGCGCACCGGGACAGGCTGATGGCTACACCTTC	CASAPGQADGYTF
NA	TRBV12-3/TRBV12-4	TRBJ2-2	NA	TGTGCCAGCGGGTCTTTTGAGGAGCTGTTTTTT	CASGSFEELFF
NA	TRBV7-9	TRBJ2-7	NA	TGTGCCAGCAGCTCGTGGGGGGACATCGGTTCCTACGAGCAGTACTTC	CASSSWGDIGSYEQYF
NA	TRBV6-5	TRBJ1-2	TRBD1	TGTGCCAGCAGTTACCTCAGGACAGGCTCCTTAGAGGGCTACACCTTC	CASSYLRTGSLEGYTF
NA	TRBV12-3/TRBV12-4	TRBJ1-2	NA	TGTGCCAGCAGCTCTGACTACTATGGCTACACCTTC	CASSSDYYGYTF